The clone carrying this T cell receptor (beta chain) was picked up a small number of times. The sample comes from a study of PD-L1 blockade in urothelial cancer. TCRdb's table, derived via immunoSEQ multiplex PCR, lists solely in-frame clones and lacks some. The table lists some 89,000 clones, under 90% of them singletons. Time point specified: pretreatment peripheral blood. This TCR derives from a man in his 60s with urothelial cancer. Sample: PBMCs, taken around atezolizumab (anti-PD-L1) treatment.

The CDR3 nucleotides read TGTGCCATCAGTGAGCCGGGGTTGGGAAACGAGCAGTACTTC. This codes for CAISEPGLGNEQYF. The chain is built from TRBV10-3 and TRBJ2-7; D is perhaps TRBD2 (5 bases). The CDR3 runs to 14 residues. From germline, CDR1 is ENHRY and CDR2 SYGVKD. V was pared by 2 bases and J by 5 bases, with 13 bases between.